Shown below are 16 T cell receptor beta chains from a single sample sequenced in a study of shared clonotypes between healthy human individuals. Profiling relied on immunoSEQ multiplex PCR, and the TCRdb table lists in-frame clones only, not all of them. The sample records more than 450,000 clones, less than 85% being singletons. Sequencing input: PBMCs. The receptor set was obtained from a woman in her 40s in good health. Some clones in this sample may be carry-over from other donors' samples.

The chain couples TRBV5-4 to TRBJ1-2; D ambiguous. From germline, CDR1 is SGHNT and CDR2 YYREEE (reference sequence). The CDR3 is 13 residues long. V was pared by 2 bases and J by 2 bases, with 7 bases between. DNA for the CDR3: TGTGCCAGCAGCTTACAGTCCAACTATGGCTACACCTTC. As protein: CASSLQSNYGYTF.

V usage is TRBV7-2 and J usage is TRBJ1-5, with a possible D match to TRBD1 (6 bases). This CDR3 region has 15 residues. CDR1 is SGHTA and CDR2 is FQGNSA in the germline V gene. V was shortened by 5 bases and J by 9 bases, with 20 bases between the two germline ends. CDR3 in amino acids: CASSPQPLGGGPQHF. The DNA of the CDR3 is TGTGCCAGCAGCCCACAACCGTTGGGGGGCGGGCCCCAGCATTTT.

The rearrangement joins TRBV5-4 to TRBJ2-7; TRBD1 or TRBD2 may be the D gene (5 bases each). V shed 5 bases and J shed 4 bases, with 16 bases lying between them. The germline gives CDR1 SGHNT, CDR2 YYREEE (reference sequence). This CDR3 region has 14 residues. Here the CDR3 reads CASSLPGPKYEQYF. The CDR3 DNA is TGTGCCAGCAGTTTGCCGGGACCCAAATACGAGCAGTACTTC.

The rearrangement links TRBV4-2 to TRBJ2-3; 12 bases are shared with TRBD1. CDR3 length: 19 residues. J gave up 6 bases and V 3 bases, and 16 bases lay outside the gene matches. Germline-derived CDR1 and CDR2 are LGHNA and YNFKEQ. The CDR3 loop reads CASSQKYVMGQGAADTQYF. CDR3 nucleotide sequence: TGTGCCAGCAGCCAGAAGTATGTGATGGGACAGGGGGCCGCGGATACGCAGTATTTT.

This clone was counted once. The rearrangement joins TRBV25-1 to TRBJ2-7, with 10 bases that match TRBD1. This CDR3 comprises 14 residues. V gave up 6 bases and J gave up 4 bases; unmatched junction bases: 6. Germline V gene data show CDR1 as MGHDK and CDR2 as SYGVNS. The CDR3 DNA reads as TGTGCCAGCAGGAAGGGACAGGGGATGTACGAGCAGTACTTC. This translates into CASRKGQGMYEQYF.

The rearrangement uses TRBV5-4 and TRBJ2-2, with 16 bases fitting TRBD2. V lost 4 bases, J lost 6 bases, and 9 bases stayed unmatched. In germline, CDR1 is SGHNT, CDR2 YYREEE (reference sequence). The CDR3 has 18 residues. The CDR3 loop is CASSQGTSGRGSSGELFF. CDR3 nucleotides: TGTGCCAGCAGCCAAGGGACTAGCGGGAGGGGGTCCTCCGGGGAGCTGTTTTTT.

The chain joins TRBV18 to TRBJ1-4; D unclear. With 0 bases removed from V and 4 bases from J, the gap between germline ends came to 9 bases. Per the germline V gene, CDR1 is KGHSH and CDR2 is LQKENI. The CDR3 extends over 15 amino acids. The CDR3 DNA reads TGTGCCAGCTCACCACCCGGGAGGGATAATGAAAAACTGTTTTTT. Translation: CASSPPGRDNEKLFF.

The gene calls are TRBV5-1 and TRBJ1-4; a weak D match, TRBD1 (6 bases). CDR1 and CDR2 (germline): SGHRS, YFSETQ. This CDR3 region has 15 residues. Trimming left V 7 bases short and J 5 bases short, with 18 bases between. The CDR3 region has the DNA TGCGCCAGCTCTACCCAGGGGCCCGAAAATGAAAAACTGTTTTTT. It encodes CASSTQGPENEKLFF.

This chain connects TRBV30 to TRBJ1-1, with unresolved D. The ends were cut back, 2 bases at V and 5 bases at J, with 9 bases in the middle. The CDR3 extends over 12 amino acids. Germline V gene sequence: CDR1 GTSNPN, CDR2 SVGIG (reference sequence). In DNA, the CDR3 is TGTGCCTGGAGTAATCAGCGGACTGAAGCTTTCTTT. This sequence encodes CAWSNQRTEAFF. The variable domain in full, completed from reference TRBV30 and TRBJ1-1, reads SQTIHQWPATLVQPVGSPLSLECTVEGTSNPNLYWYRQAAGRGLQLLFYSVGIGQISSEVPQNLSASRPQDRQFILSSKKLLLSDSGFYLCAWSNQRTEAFFGQGTRLTVV.

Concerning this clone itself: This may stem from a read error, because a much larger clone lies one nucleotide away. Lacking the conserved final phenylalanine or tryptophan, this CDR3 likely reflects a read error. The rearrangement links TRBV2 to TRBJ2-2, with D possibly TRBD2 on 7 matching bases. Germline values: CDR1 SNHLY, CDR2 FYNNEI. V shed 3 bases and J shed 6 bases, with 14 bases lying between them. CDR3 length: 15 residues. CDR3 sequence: CASSEGQGRAGELFL. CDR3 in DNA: TGTGCCAGCAGTGAGGGGCAGGGGAGGGCCGGGGAGCTGTTTCTT.

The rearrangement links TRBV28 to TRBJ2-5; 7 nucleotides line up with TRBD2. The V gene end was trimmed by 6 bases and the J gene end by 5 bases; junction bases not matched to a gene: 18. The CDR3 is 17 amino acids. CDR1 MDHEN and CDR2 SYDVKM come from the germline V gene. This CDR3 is CASRGVGGTIGPETQYF. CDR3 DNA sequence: TGTGCCAGCAGAGGGGTCGGAGGGACTATCGGCCCGGAGACCCAGTACTTC.

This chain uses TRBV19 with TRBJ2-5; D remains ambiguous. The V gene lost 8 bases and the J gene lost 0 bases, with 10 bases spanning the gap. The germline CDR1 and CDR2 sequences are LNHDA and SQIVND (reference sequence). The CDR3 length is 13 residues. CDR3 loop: CASSPVYQETQYF. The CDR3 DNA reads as TGTGCCAGTTCTCCAGTGTACCAAGAGACCCAGTACTTC.

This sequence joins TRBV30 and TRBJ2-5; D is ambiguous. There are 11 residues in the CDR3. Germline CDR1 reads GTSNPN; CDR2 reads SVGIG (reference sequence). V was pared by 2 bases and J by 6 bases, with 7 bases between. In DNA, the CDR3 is TGTGCCTGGAGTAATCGGAAGACCCAGTACTTC. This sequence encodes CAWSNRKTQYF.

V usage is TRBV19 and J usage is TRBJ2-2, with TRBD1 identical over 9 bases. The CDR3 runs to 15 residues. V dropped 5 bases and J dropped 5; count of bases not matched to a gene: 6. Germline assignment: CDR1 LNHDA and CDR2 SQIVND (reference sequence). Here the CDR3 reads CASSRRTGETGELFF. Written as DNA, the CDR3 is TGTGCCAGTAGTCGCCGGACAGGGGAGACCGGGGAGCTGTTTTTT. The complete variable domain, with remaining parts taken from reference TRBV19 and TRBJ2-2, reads DGGITQSPKYLFRKEGQNVTLSCEQNLNHDAMYWYRQDPGQGLRLIYYSQIVNDFQKGDIAEGYSVSREKKESFPLTVTSAQKNPTAFYLCASSRRTGETGELFFGEGSRLTVL.

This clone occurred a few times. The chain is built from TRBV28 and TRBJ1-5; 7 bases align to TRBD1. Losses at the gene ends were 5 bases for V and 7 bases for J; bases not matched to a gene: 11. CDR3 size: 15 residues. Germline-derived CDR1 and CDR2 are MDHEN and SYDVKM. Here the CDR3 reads CASSLLQGIGQPQHF. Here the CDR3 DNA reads TGTGCCAGCAGTCTCCTACAGGGGATTGGGCAGCCCCAGCATTTT.

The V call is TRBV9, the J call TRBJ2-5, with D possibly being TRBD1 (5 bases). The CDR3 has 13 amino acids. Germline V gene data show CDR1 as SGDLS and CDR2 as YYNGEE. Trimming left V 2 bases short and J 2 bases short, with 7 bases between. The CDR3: CASSVRTQETQYF. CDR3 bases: TGTGCCAGCAGCGTGCGGACACAAGAGACCCAGTACTTC.